This T cell receptor (beta chain) was identified in a study of T cells in narcolepsy. Looking at the study overall: Enrolled donors included narcolepsy type 1 or type 2 patients and healthy controls. Overall study findings and caveats: In some patient and control memory CD4+ samples, autoreactive clones were absent. Blood of same and different patients, but not healthy controls, reportedly held recurring autoreactive clonotypes. HCRT-specific and TRIB2-specific autoreactive clonotypes appeared among same-patient CSF and blood CD4+ clonotypes.

Sequencing used immunoSEQ multiplex PCR; TCRdb keeps in-frame clones, though not all of them. Of approximately 40,000 clones listed, approximately 88% are singletons. This clone appeared once. Its cognate antigen is unknown. Germline values: CDR1 GTSNPN, CDR2 SVGIG (reference sequence). Trimming shortened V by 1 base and J by 1 base, and 8 bases separated the two germline ends. This CDR3 has 14 amino acids. The specimen sequenced was CD45RA- memory CD4+ T cells from PBMCs. The rearrangement uses TRBV30 and TRBJ1-5, with D possibly matching TRBD1 (5 bases). The origin of this receptor is a human donor with narcolepsy. The chain's CDR3 is CAWSGAGSNQPQHF. The CDR3 region has the DNA TGTGCCTGGAGTGGAGCAGGGAGCAATCAGCCCCAGCATTTT.